These T cell receptor beta chains were read from a single sample in a study of cytomegalovirus exposure and HLA in healthy donors. Only in-frame clones appear in the TCRdb table, and some are missing; sequencing was by immunoSEQ multiplex PCR. The table includes about 190,000 clones, 77% detected once. Sequencing was carried out using PBMCs. These receptors originate from a woman aged 25-40 years in good health and CMV-seropositive. Both conserved end residues are part of each CDR3. Fields, in order: J gene, clone size, D gene, V gene, CDR3 length, CDR3 DNA, CDR3 protein. The D gene is left open where the match is weak. Clone sizes are given selectively: once, few, many, or a class where the clone is expanded.

TRBJ1-6 | . | . | TRBV4-2 | 15 | TGTGCCAGCAGCCAAGAAGGGGTAAGGAATTCACCCCTCCACTTT | CASSQEGVRNSPLHF
TRBJ2-1 | once | . | TRBV6-4 | 14 | TGTGCCAGCAGTGACCTTACAAGGGGGAATGAGCAGTTCTTC | CASSDLTRGNEQFF
TRBJ2-2 | . | TRBD2 | TRBV10-3 | 17 | TGTGCCATCAGTGAGTCGACCAGCGGGAGTAACACCGGGGAGCTGTTTTTT | CAISESTSGSNTGELFF
TRBJ2-7 | . | TRBD2 | TRBV11-1 | 15 | TGTGCCAGCAGCTACGGACTAGCGGGAGGGTACGAGCAGTACTTC | CASSYGLAGGYEQYF
TRBJ2-5 | . | . | TRBV5-1 | 15 | TGCGCCAGCAGCTTGGCAACAGGGTTAGAAGAGACCCAGTACTTC | CASSLATGLEETQYF
TRBJ1-4 | . | . | TRBV19 | 14 | TGTGCCAGTAGTATCAGGGGTGTAAATGAAAAACTGTTTTTT | CASSIRGVNEKLFF
TRBJ2-7 | . | . | TRBV6-1 | 14 | TGTGCCAGCAGAGAACGCCGGTTATCCTACGAGCAGTACTTC | CASRERRLSYEQYF
TRBJ2-3 | . | TRBD2 | TRBV5-6 | 17 | TGTGCCAGCAGCTCCTACCGGGACAGCGGGAGGGGAGATACGCAGTATTTT | CASSSYRDSGRGDTQYF
TRBJ1-1 | . | . | TRBV4-3 | 15 | TGCGCCAGCAGCCAAGCCGGACAGTCGAACACTGAAGCTTTCTTT | CASSQAGQSNTEAFF
TRBJ2-7 | . | TRBD2 | TRBV11-1 | 15 | TGTGCCAGCAGTTCTAAAGGGACCGGGGGGTACGAGCAGTACTTC | CASSSKGTGGYEQYF
TRBJ1-4 | . | TRBD1 | TRBV4-3 | 17 | TGCGCCAGCAGCCAAGAAGTTCCCGGGACAGCTAATGAAAAACTGTTTTTT | CASSQEVPGTANEKLFF
TRBJ1-2 | . | . | TRBV2 | 13 | TGTGCCAGCAGGAGAGGAACTAACTATGGCTACACCTTC | CASRRGTNYGYTF
TRBJ2-5 | once | . | TRBV9 | 14 | TGTGCCAGCAGCGTGAGTGGCGGCCAAGAGACCCAGTACTTC | CASSVSGGQETQYF
TRBJ2-2 | . | . | TRBV7-2 | 14 | TGTGCCAGCAGCTTAGATCGCAGGACCGGGGAGCTGTTTTTT | CASSLDRRTGELFF
TRBJ2-5 | few | TRBD2 | TRBV2 | 15 | TGTGCCAGCAGCCGCCCGGGGGGAAAGCAAGAGACCCAGTACTTC | CASSRPGGKQETQYF
TRBJ2-6 | . | . | TRBV10-3 | 18 | TGTGCCATCAGTGAGTCGAGAAGCGGCAGGTCTGGGGCCAACGTCCTGACTTTC | CAISESRSGRSGANVLTF
TRBJ2-3 | few | . | TRBV7-7 | 14 | TGTGCCAGCAGCTCCGGACTTGGCACAGATACGCAGTATTTT | CASSSGLGTDTQYF
TRBJ1-2 | few | . | TRBV5-6 | 14 | TGTGCCAGCAGCTTGTGGGGCAAGCTCTATGGCTACACCTTC | CASSLWGKLYGYTF
TRBJ2-5 | . | TRBD2 | TRBV7-9 | 15 | TGTGCCAGCAGCCGACGGGGGGTCGCCATGCGGGCCCAGTACTTC | CASSRRGVAMRAQYF
TRBJ2-3 | . | TRBD1 | TRBV25-1 | 13 | TGTGCCAGCGGGGACAGGGGTGCAGATACGCAGTATTTT | CASGDRGADTQYF
TRBJ2-3 | . | TRBD2 | TRBV29-1 | 12 | TGCAGCGTCGGGGGGGCTGTCGATACGCAGTATTTT | CSVGGAVDTQYF
TRBJ2-3 | few | . | TRBV6-4 | 14 | TGTGCCAGCAGTAATGGACAGCGCACAGATACGCAGTATTTT | CASSNGQRTDTQYF
TRBJ1-1 | . | TRBD1 | TRBV4-2 | 15 | TGTGCCAGCAGCCCCCGGACAGGAACGAACACTGAAGCTTTCTTT | CASSPRTGTNTEAFF
TRBJ2-5 | few | . | TRBV7-3 | 13 | TGTGCCAGCAGCTTAAACAGACAAGAGACCCAGTACTTC | CASSLNRQETQYF
TRBJ1-1 | few | . | TRBV29-1 | 12 | TGCAGCATTGGGGCAGGGTACACTGAAGCTTTCTTT | CSIGAGYTEAFF
TRBJ2-5 | . | . | TRBV11-3 | 13 | TGTGCCAGCAGCCGGGACACCCAAGAGACCCAGTACTTC | CASSRDTQETQYF